This passage covers 3 T cell receptor beta chains from one sample sequenced in a study of shared clonotypes between healthy human individuals (dated by TCRdb to the early 2020s). The protocol used for the library was the immunoSEQ multiplex PCR assay. TCRdb limited this immuneACCESS table to in-frame rearrangements with V and J called. A share of clones is missing; checked studies link under half to unresolved V genes, and the rest is unexplained. In this sample the table shows 1.4 million or so clones, 97% to 99% of which occur a single time. In total, the top ten clones hold over 0.3% of the sample. Material: naive CD4+ T cells sorted from blood. Reading the label with the study, this specimen's cell subset or site is: CD45RA+ positively selected. These receptors all stem from a man aged 25 to 45 in good health.

This chain connects TRBV7-9 to TRBJ2-1; no clear D. The CDR3 sequence is 14 residues long. Trimming pared 3 bases from V and 6 bases from J, leaving 12 bases between. Germline V gene lookup returns CDR1 SEHNR and CDR2 FQNEAQ (reference sequence). The CDR3 DNA reads TGTGCCAGCAGCTTCCGACTGAGCTTCAATGAGCAGTTCTTC. Protein sequence: CASSFRLSFNEQFF.

V usage is TRBV4-3 and J usage is TRBJ1-2; D may be TRBD1 (6 bases). With 4 bases removed from V and 4 bases from J, the gap between germline ends came to 16 bases. CDR1 LGHNA and CDR2 YSLEER come from the germline V gene. The length of the CDR3 is 15 residues. The CDR3 region has the DNA TGCGCCAGCAGCCCCATTGGGGGGGCGGCCTATGGCTACACCTTC. Translated, it gives CASSPIGGAAYGYTF.

The rearrangement uses TRBV4-3 and TRBJ1-4; 7 positions match TRBD1. V was clipped by 1 base and J by 7 bases; unmatched bases: 6. Germline CDR1 is LGHNA and CDR2 is YSLEER. The CDR3 is 15 amino acids. For the CDR3, the DNA is TGCGCCAGCAGCCAAGTATCGTCAGGGGGTGAAAAACTGTTTTTT. It encodes CASSQVSSGGEKLFF.